This TCR beta chain was captured by sequencing in a study of T cells after yellow fever vaccination. Overall study findings and caveats: Overlap between CD4 and CD8 compartments was detected for a small share of clonotypes. Weaker, the secondary response peaked sooner, at day 5 versus 15. Bulk-population clonotypes that are abundant could appear as contaminants in FACS-sorted repertoires.

5'RACE template switching added a universal primer site and UMIs to TCR cDNA. Via MiXCR, TCRdb re-called the 5' RACE reads, giving one row per CDR3 protein. The sample carries around 160,000 distinct CDR3 sequences, 6% to 7.5% recorded once. V shed 1 base and J shed 8 bases, with 10 bases lying between them. Germline V gene sequence: CDR1 SGHTA, CDR2 FQGNSA. The CDR3 has 13 amino acids. The table lists this clonotype with many counts. What it recognizes is unknown. The TCR comes from a man aged 18 to 35 who received the YFV17D yellow fever vaccine. This specimen was CD4+ T cells sorted from PBMCs, taken 4 to 6 days after the first yellow fever vaccination. This chain uses TRBV7-2 with TRBJ2-3; no reliable D call. CDR3 in amino acids: CASSLGNPGTQYF. The CDR3 region has the DNA TGTGCCAGCAGCTTAGGTAATCCGGGTACGCAGTATTTT.